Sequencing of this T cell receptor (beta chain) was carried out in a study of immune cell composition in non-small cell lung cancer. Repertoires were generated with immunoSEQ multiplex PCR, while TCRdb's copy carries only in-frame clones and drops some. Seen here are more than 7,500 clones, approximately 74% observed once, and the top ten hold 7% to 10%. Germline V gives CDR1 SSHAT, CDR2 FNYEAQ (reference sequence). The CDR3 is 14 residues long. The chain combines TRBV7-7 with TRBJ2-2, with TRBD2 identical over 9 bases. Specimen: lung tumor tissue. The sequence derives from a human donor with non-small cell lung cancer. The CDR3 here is CASGGGPNTGELFF. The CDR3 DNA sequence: TGTGCTAGCGGGGGAGGGCCGAACACCGGGGAGCTGTTTTTT.